The clone carrying this T cell receptor (beta chain) has a single count. Vbeta (60) and Jbeta (13) primers were used in the PCR. Assay used: immunoSEQ multiplex PCR; TCRdb lists only in-frame clones, some missing. Among 100,000 to 150,000 clones listed, 80% were seen once. These data belong to a study of cytomegalovirus exposure and HLA in healthy donors. V lost 4 bases to trimming and J lost 0 bases, with 26 bases between them. Germline V gene lookup returns CDR1 SGHRS and CDR2 YFSETQ. CDR3 size: 20 residues. Source material: PBMCs. The chain uses TRBV5-1 and TRBJ2-4; TRBD2 is a possible D gene (6 bases). The sequence was collected from a male donor in good health and CMV-seronegative. The CDR3 loop is CASSGSEGAGTMLAKNIQYF. CDR3 DNA sequence: TGCGCCAGCAGCGGCTCGGAGGGCGCGGGGACGATGCTAGCCAAAAACATTCAGTACTTC.